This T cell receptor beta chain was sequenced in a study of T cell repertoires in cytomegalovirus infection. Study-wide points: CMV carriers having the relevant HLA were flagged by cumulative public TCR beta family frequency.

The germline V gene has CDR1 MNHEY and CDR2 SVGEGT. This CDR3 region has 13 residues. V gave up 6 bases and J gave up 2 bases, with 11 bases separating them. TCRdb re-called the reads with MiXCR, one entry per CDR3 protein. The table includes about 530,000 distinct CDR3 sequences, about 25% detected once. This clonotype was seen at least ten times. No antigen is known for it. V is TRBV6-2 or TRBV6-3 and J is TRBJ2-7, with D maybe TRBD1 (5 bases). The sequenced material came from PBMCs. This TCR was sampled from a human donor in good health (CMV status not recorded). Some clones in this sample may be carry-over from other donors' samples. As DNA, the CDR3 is TGTGCCAGCAGATTGGACAAAGCCTACGAGCAGTACGTC. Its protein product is CASRLDKAYEQYV.